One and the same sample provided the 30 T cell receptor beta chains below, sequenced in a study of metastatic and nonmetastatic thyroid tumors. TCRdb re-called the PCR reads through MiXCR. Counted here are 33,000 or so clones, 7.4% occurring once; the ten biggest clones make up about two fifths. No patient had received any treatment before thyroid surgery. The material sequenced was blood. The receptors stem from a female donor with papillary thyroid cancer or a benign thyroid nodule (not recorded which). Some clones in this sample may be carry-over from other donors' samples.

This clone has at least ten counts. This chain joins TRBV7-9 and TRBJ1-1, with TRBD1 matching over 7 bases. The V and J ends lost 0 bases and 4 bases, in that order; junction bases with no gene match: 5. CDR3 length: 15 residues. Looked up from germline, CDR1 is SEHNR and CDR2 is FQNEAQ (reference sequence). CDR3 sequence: CASSLAGGFGTEAFF. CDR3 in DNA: TGTGCCAGCAGCTTAGCAGGGGGCTTCGGCACTGAAGCTTTCTTT.

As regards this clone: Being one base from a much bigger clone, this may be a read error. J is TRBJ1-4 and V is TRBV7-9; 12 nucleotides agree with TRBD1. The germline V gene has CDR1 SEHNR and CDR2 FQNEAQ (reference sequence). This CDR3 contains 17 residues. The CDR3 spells CASSRGTGGLTNEKLLF. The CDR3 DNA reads TGTGCCAGCAGCCGCGGGACAGGGGGCCTAACTAATGAAAAACTGCTTTTT.

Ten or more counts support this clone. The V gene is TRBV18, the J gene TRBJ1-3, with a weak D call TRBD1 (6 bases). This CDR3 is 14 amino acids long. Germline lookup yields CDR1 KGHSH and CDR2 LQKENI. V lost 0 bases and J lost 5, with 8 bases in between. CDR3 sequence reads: CASSPPTGRNTIYF. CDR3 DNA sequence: TGTGCCAGCTCACCACCTACAGGGCGAAACACCATATATTTT.

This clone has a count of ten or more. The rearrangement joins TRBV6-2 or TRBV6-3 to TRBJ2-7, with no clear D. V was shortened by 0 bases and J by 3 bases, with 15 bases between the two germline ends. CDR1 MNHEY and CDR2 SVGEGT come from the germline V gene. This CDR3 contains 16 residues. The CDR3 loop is CASSYSFALPVYEQYF. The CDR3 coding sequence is TGTGCCAGCAGTTACTCTTTCGCCCTTCCAGTCTACGAGCAGTACTTC.

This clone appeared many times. The CDR3 coding sequence is TGTGCCACCCGACAGGGAGGGGAAAAACTGTTTTTT. The encoded protein is CATRQGGEKLFF. This rearrangement joins TRBV19 to TRBJ1-4; 7 bases match TRBD1. Germline V lookup: CDR1 LNHDA, CDR2 SQIVND (reference sequence). The CDR3 covers 12 residues. The V gene end was trimmed by 10 bases and the J gene end by 8 bases; junction bases not matched to a gene: 7.

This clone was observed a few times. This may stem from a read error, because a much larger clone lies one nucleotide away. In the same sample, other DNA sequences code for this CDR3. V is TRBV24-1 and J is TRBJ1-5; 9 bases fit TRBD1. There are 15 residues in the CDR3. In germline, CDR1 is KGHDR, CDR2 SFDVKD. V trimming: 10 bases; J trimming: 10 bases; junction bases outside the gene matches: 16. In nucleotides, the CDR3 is TGTGCCACGAACTTCGAAACAGGGGGCGGACAACCCCAGCATTTT. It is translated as CATNFETGGGQPQHF.

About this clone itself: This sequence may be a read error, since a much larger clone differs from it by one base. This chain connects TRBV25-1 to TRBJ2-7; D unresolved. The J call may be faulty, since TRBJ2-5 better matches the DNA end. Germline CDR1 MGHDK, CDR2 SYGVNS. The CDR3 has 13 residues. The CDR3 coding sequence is TGTGCCAGCAGGCAAGGTGCCCAAGAGACCCAGTACTTC. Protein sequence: CASRQGAQETQYF.

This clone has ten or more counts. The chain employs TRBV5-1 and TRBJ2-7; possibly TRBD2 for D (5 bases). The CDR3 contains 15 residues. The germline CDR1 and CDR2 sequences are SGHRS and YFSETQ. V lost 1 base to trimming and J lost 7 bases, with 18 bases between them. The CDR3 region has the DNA TGCGCCAGCAGCTTGTCGTCACCCGGGGTGGGTGAGCAGTACTTC. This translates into CASSLSSPGVGEQYF. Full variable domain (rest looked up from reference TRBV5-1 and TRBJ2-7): KAGVTQTPRYLIKTRGQQVTLSCSPISGHRSVSWYQQTPGQGLQFLFEYFSETQRNKGNFPGRFSGRQFSNSRSEMNVSTLELGDSALYLCASSLSSPGVGEQYFGPGTRLTVT.

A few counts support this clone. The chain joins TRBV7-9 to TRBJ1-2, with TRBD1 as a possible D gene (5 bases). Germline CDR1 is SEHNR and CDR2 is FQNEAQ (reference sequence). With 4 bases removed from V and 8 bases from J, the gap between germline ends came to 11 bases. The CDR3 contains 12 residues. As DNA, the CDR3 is TGTGCCAGCAGCTCCGACAGCGGGGGCTACACCTTC. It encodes CASSSDSGGYTF.

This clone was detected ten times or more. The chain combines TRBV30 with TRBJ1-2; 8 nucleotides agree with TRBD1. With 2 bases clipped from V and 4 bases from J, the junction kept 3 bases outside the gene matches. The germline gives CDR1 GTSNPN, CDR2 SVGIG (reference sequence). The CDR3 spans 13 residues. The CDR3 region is CAWSLTGAYGYTF. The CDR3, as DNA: TGTGCCTGGAGTTTGACAGGGGCCTATGGCTACACCTTC.

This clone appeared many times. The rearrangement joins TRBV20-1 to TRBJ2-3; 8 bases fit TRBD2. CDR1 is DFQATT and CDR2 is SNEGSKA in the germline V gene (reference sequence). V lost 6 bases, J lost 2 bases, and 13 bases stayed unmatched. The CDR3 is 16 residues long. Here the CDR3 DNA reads TGCAGTGCGCCGTCGGCCGGCGGGGGGACCACAGATACGCAGTATTTT. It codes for CSAPSAGGGTTDTQYF.

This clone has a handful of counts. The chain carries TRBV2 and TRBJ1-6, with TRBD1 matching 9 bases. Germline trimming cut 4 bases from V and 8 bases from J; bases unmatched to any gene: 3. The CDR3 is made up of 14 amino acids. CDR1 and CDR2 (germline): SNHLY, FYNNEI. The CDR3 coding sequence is TGTGCCAGCAGTGGGGACAGGGTCGATTCACCCCTCCACTTT. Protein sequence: CASSGDRVDSPLHF.

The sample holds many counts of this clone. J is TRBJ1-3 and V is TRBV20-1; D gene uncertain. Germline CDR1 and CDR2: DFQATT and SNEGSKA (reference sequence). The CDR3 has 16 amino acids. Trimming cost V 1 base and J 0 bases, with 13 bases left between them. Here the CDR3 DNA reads TGCAGTGCTAGAGTTCGCCCCCGAACCTCTGGAAACACCATATATTTT. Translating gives CSARVRPRTSGNTIYF.

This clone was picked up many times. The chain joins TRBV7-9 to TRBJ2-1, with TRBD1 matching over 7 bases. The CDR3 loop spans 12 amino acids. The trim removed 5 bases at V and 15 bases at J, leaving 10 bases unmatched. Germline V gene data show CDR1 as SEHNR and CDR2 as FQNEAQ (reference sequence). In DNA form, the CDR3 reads TGTGCCAGCAGCCCCCAGGGGGATCACAGGTTCTTC. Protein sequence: CASSPQGDHRFF.

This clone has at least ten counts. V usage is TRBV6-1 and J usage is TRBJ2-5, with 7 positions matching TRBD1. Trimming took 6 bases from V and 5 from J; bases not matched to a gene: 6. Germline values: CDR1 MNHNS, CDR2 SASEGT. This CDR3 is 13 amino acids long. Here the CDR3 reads CASSRDRVETQYF. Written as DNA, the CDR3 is TGTGCCAGCAGCCGAGACAGGGTGGAGACCCAGTACTTC.

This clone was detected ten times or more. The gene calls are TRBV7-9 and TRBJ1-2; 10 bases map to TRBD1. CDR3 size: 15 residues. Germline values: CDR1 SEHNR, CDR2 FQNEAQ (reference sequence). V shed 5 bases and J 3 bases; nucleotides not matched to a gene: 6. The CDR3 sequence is CASSPGTGVDYGYTF. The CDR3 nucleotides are TGTGCCAGCAGCCCAGGGACAGGGGTGGACTATGGCTACACCTTC.

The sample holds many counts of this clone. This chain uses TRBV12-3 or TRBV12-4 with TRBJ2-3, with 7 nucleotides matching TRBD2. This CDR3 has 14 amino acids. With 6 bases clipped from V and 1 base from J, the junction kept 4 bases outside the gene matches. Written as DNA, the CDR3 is TGTGCCAGCAGGGTTGCGGGGGGCACAGATACGCAGTATTTT. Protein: CASRVAGGTDTQYF.

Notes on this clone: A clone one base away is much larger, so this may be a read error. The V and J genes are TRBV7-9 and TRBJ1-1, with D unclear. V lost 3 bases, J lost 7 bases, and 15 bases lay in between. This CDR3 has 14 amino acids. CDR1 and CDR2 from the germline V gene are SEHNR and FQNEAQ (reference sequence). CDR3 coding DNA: TGTGCCAGCAGCTTTATAGGGAGGGATGTTGAAGCTTTCTTT. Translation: CASSFIGRDVEAFF.

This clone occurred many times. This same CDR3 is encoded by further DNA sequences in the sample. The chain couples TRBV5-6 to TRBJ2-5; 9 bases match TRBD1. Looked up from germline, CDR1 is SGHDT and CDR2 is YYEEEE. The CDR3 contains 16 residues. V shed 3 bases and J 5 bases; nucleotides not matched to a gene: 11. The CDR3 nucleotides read TGTGCCAGCAGCTCCTATCCGGGACAGGGTAGGGAGACCCAGTACTTC. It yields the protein CASSSYPGQGRETQYF.

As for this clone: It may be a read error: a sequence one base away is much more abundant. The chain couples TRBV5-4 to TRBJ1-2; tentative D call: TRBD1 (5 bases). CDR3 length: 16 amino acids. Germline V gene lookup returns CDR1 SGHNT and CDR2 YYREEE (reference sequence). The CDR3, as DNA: TGTGCCAGCATCTTGCCCCAGGGCGGTAGAAACTATGGCTACACCTTC. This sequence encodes CASILPQGGRNYGYTF.

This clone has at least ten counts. The DNA of the CDR3 is TGTGCCAGCAGACTCATCAGGGGGCTCTACAATGAGCAGTTCTTC. Translating gives CASRLIRGLYNEQFF. The chain couples TRBV28 to TRBJ2-1; 8 positions match TRBD1. The ends lost 6 bases at V and 3 bases at J; junction bases unmatched: 7. This CDR3 region has 15 residues. Germline CDR1 and CDR2: MDHEN and SYDVKM. The full variable domain, its missing parts supplied by reference TRBV28 and TRBJ2-1, is DVKVTQSSRYLVKRTGEKVFLECVQDMDHENMFWYRQDPGLGLRLIYFSYDVKMKEKGDIPEGYSVSREKKERFSLILESASTNQTSMYLCASRLIRGLYNEQFFGPGTRLTVL.

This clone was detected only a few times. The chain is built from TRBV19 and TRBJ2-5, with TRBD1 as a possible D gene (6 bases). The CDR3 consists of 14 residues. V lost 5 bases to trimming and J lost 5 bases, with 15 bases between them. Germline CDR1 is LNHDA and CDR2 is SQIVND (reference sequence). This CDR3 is CASSLGGVVETQYF. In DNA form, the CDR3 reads TGTGCCAGTAGTCTAGGGGGTGTGGTGGAGACCCAGTACTTC.

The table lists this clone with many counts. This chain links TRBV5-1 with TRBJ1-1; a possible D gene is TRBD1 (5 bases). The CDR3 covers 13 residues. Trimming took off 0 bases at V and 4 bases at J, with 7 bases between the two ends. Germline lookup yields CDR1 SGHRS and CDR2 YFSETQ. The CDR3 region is CASSLGGSTEAFF. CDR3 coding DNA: TGCGCCAGCAGCTTGGGGGGGAGCACTGAAGCTTTCTTT.

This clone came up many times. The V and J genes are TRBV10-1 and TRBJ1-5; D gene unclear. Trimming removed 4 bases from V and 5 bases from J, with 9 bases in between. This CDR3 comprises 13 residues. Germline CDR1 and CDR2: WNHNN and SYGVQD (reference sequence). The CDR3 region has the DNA TGCGCCAGCAGTGCGGCGGGCTATCAGCCCCAGCATTTT. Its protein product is CASSAAGYQPQHF.

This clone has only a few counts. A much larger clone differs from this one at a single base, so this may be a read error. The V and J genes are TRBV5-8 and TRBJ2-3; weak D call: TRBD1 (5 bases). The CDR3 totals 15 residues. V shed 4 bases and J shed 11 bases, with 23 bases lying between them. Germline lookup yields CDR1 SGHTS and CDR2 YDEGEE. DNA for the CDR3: TGTGCCAGCAGCATCGCTGGTAGGGGCAGGGCTCGGCAGTATTTT. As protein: CASSIAGRGRARQYF. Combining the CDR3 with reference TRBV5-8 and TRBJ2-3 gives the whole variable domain EAGVTQSPTHLIKTRGQQATLRCSPISGHTSVYWYQQALGLGLQFLLWYDEGEERNRGNFPPRFSGRQFPNYSSELNVNALELEDSALYLCASSIAGRGRARQYFGPGTRLTVL.

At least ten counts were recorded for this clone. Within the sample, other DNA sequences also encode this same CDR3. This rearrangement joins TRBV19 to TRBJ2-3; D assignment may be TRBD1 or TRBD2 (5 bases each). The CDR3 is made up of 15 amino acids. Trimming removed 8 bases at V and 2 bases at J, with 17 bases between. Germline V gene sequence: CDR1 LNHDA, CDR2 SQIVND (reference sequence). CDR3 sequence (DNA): TGTGCCAGTCGGACACCGGGACCGCACACAGATACGCAGTATTTT. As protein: CASRTPGPHTDTQYF.

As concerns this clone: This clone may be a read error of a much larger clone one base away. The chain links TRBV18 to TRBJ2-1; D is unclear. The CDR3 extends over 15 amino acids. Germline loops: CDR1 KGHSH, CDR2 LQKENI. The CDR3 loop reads CASPPPSSQGNEQFF. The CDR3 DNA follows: TGTGCCAGCCCACCCCCCTCCTCCCAAGGCAATGAGCAGTTCTTC.

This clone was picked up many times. The CDR3 is CSASFRDRDAEAFF. The DNA of the CDR3 is TGCAGTGCTAGCTTCCGGGACAGGGACGCTGAAGCTTTCTTT. The V gene is TRBV20-1, the J gene TRBJ1-1; 9 positions match TRBD1. Germline V gene data show CDR1 as DFQATT and CDR2 as SNEGSKA (reference sequence). This CDR3 is 14 amino acids long. V lost 3 bases to trimming and J lost 6 bases; unmatched junction nucleotides: 8.

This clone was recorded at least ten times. CDR3 sequence (DNA): TGTGCCAGCAGTAAAACATTATCTGGGGCCAACGTCCTGACTTTC. Translating gives CASSKTLSGANVLTF. The chain carries TRBV6-1 and TRBJ2-6; the D is unclear. The germline V gene encodes CDR1 MNHNS and CDR2 SASEGT. The ends were cut back, 5 bases at V and 1 base at J, with 9 bases in the middle. The CDR3 contains 15 residues.

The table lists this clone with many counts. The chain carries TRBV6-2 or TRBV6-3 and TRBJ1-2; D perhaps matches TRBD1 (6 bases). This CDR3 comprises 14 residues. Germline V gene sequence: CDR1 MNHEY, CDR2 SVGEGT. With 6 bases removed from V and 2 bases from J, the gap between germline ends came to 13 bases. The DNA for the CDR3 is TGTGCCAGCAGCCGGCGGGGGGCGAACTATGGCTACACCTTC. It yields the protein CASSRRGANYGYTF.